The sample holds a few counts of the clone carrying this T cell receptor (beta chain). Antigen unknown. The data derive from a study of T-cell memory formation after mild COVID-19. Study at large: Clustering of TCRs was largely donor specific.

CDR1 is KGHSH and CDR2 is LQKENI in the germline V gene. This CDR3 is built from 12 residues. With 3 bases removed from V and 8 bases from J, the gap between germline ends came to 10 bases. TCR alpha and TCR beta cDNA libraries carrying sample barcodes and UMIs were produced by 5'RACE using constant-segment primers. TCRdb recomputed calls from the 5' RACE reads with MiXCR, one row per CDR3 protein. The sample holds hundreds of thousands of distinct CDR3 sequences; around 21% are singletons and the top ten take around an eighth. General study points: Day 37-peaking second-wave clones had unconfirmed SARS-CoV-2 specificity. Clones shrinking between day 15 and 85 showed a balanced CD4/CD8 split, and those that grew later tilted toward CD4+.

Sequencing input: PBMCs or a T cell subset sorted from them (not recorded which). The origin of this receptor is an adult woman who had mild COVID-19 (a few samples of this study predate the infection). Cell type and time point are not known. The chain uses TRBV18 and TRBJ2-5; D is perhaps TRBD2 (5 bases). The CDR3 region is CASSPELVTQYF. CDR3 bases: TGTGCCAGCTCACCGGAACTAGTTACCCAGTACTTC.